This T cell receptor (beta chain) was identified during a study of cytomegalovirus exposure and HLA in healthy donors. To note about this clone: The antigen is undetermined.

The PCR ran on 60 Vbeta and 13 Jbeta primers. The method was immunoSEQ multiplex PCR; TCRdb's version includes in-frame clones alone and lacks a portion of them. Here the sample spans about 93,000 clones, around 78% being singletons. Study observations and caveats: By HLA locus, TCR association rates varied in a later analysis, with DRB1 showing the most and HLA-C the fewest. According to the study, 160 or so TCR beta chains were cytomegalovirus-associated.

J lost 4 bases, V lost 1 base, and 4 bases had no gene match. CDR3 length equals 16 residues. Germline loops: CDR1 SGHVS, CDR2 FNYEAQ. V is TRBV7-6 and J is TRBJ2-1, with 10 bases matching TRBD1. This receptor was identified in a young man in good health and CMV-seronegative. Sequenced material: PBMCs. CDR3 region: CASSLVGTGVYNEQFF. The CDR3 DNA reads TGTGCCAGCAGCTTAGTTGGGACAGGGGTTTACAATGAGCAGTTCTTC.